Shown below are 16 T cell receptor beta chains from a single sample sequenced in a study of response to subunit inactivated influenza vaccine. A single record per CDR3 protein comes from TCRdb applying MiXCR to the RT-PCR reads. In the table there are hundreds of thousands of distinct CDR3 sequences, 13% to 15% of which are singletons. Sequencing used PBMCs from blood, obtained approximately 15 days before vaccination. The receptors originated from a man aged 45-65 years who received an inactivated influenza vaccine.

The chain links TRBV7-9 to TRBJ2-1, with a weak D call TRBD1 (5 bases). V lost 2 bases to trimming and J lost 0 bases, with 11 bases between them. The CDR3 runs 16 residues. CDR1 is SEHNR and CDR2 is FQNEAQ in the germline V gene (reference sequence). The CDR3 region is CASSLFPRVSYNEQFF. CDR3 in DNA: TGTGCCAGCAGCTTATTCCCCAGGGTCTCCTACAATGAGCAGTTCTTC.

This clonotype was observed a handful of times. V gene TRBV6-1 combines with J gene TRBJ2-2; a weak D match, TRBD1 (5 bases). CDR1 is MNHNS, CDR2 SASEGT, per germline. Trimming took off 8 bases at V and 2 bases at J, with 18 bases between the two ends. This CDR3 has 16 residues. The CDR3 nucleotides read TGTGCCAGCTCAGACAGAATCAAGGCTAACACCGGGGAGCTGTTTTTT. Residues: CASSDRIKANTGELFF.

This clonotype was counted at least ten times. The genes are TRBV12-3 or TRBV12-4 and TRBJ2-3; D is possibly TRBD2 (6 bases). V shed 5 bases and J shed 9 bases, with 12 bases lying between them. The CDR3 contains 12 residues. CDR3 nucleotide sequence: TGTGCCAGCAGTCCATCGGGGGTAACGCAGTATTTT. Protein: CASSPSGVTQYF.

This clonotype was picked up a small number of times. The gene calls are TRBV5-1 and TRBJ2-6; 9 bases are a match to TRBD1. Trimming removed 2 bases from V and 0 bases from J; junction bases left unmatched: 9. Germline values: CDR1 SGHRS, CDR2 YFSETQ. The CDR3 covers 19 residues. The CDR3 DNA sequence: TGCGCCAGCAGCTTACAGGGGGCGACTACTTTCTCTGGGGCCAACGTCCTGACTTTC. It translates to CASSLQGATTFSGANVLTF. Full variable domain (rest looked up from reference TRBV5-1 and TRBJ2-6): KAGVTQTPRYLIKTRGQQVTLSCSPISGHRSVSWYQQTPGQGLQFLFEYFSETQRNKGNFPGRFSGRQFSNSRSEMNVSTLELGDSALYLCASSLQGATTFSGANVLTFGAGSRLTVL.

Only a few counts were recorded for this clonotype. The CDR3 DNA reads as TGCAGCGTCGCGGGCAGGGATGACTATGGCTACACCTTC. The encoded protein is CSVAGRDDYGYTF. V and J are TRBV29-1 and TRBJ1-2; TRBD1 is a possible D gene (5 bases). Trimming removed 6 bases from V and 3 bases from J, with 14 bases in between. Per germline, CDR1 SQVTM and CDR2 ANQGSEA. This CDR3 is 13 amino acids long.

This clonotype was counted only a few times. The rearrangement links TRBV12-3 or TRBV12-4 to TRBJ2-7; 12 nucleotides line up with TRBD2. The CDR3 sequence is 15 residues long. The V gene end was trimmed by 3 bases and the J gene end by 4 bases; junction bases not matched to a gene: 4. In nucleotides, the CDR3 is TGTGCCAGCAGTTTTTCGCTAGCGGGGGGGTACGAGCAGTACTTC. Translation: CASSFSLAGGYEQYF.

This chain connects TRBV11-2 to TRBJ2-2; D is possibly TRBD2 (6 bases). V lost 1 base and J 1 base, leaving 19 bases between the germline ends. CDR3 length: 19 amino acids. Looked up from germline, CDR1 is SGHAT and CDR2 is FQNNGV. This CDR3 reads CASSLVGARAGLNTGELFF. CDR3 in DNA: TGTGCCAGCAGCTTAGTCGGGGCAAGAGCGGGTTTGAACACCGGGGAGCTGTTTTTT.

This clonotype was detected a few times. This chain connects TRBV12-3 or TRBV12-4 to TRBJ1-5; D gene unclear. Between the trimmed V and J ends, which lost 5 bases and 3 bases, there was a span of 11 bases. CDR3 length: 14 residues. CDR3 region: CASSHGRNNQPQHF. In DNA form, the CDR3 reads TGTGCCAGCAGTCACGGACGGAACAATCAGCCCCAGCATTTT.

This clonotype has only a few counts. The chain couples TRBV7-9 to TRBJ2-5, with TRBD2 as a possible D gene (6 bases). The V gene's germline CDR1 is SEHNR and CDR2 FQNEAQ (reference sequence). This CDR3 has 17 residues. V gave up 7 bases and J gave up 4 bases, with 25 bases separating them. The CDR3 is CASKPQGADMRGETQYF. Written as DNA, the CDR3 is TGTGCCAGCAAACCCCAGGGTGCAGATATGCGGGGAGAGACCCAGTACTTC.

V usage is TRBV7-2 and J usage is TRBJ1-2; D not certain. Trimming left V 4 bases short and J 5 bases short, with 17 bases between. CDR1 and CDR2 from the germline V gene are SGHTA and FQGNSA. The CDR3 is 15 amino acids. CDR3 loop: CASSYSRTERYGYTF. CDR3 coding DNA: TGTGCCAGCAGCTATAGCCGCACAGAACGGTATGGCTACACCTTC.

This clonotype occurred a few times. The rearrangement links TRBV6-5 to TRBJ2-1, with D possibly matching TRBD2 (6 bases). Trimming took off 0 bases at V and 1 base at J, with 10 bases between the two ends. The length of the CDR3 is 16 residues. In germline, CDR1 is MNHEY, CDR2 SVGAGI. This chain's CDR3 is CASSYSVAVSYNEQFF. DNA of the CDR3: TGTGCCAGCAGTTACTCGGTAGCGGTTTCCTACAATGAGCAGTTCTTC.

This chain uses TRBV24-1 with TRBJ2-3; 8 bases fit TRBD2. Germline values: CDR1 KGHDR, CDR2 SFDVKD. The V and J ends lost 6 bases and 4 bases, in that order; junction bases with no gene match: 5. This CDR3 is 14 amino acids long. The CDR3 is CATSSGSGADTQYF. The CDR3 bases are TGTGCCACCAGTAGCGGGAGTGGCGCAGATACGCAGTATTTT.

The chain couples TRBV27 to TRBJ2-3, with 9 bases fitting TRBD1. V shed 2 bases and J 6 bases; nucleotides not matched to a gene: 9. Germline assignment: CDR1 MNHEY and CDR2 SMNVEV (reference sequence). CDR3 size: 16 residues. CDR3 DNA: TGTGCCAGCAGTTTAATCGGGGGACAGGGTGTTGATACGCAGTATTTT. Translated, it gives CASSLIGGQGVDTQYF.

This clonotype was detected a few times. This sequence joins TRBV2 and TRBJ2-7, with D possibly TRBD2 on 5 matching bases. CDR3 length: 15 amino acids. V was pared by 1 base and J by 0 bases, with 10 bases between. Germline V CDR1 and CDR2: SNHLY, FYNNEI. CDR3 in amino acids: CASSEVGKSSYEQYF. The CDR3 region has the DNA TGTGCCAGCAGTGAAGTCGGGAAGAGCTCCTACGAGCAGTACTTC.

This clonotype was picked up a small number of times. The rearrangement uses TRBV5-1 and TRBJ2-7; D call uncertain. The length of the CDR3 is 14 residues. V was cut by 1 base and J by 2 bases, with 10 bases left in between. From germline, CDR1 is SGHRS and CDR2 YFSETQ. Here the CDR3 reads CASSLKAGTYEQYF. CDR3 DNA sequence: TGCGCCAGCAGCTTGAAGGCAGGTACCTACGAGCAGTACTTC.

The CDR3 nucleotides are TGTGCCAGCAGCCAAATCACAGGGGCCGCAGGGGCTTTCTTT. Protein product: CASSQITGAAGAFF. The chain carries TRBV3-1 and TRBJ1-1; 7 bases align to TRBD1. This CDR3 comprises 14 residues. Trimming took 2 bases from V and 11 from J; bases not matched to a gene: 11. Per germline, CDR1 LGHDT and CDR2 YNNKEL (reference sequence).